This entry lists 17 T cell receptor beta chains sequenced from one sample in a study of OX40 agonist ivuxolimab in advanced cancers. Generated by immunoSEQ multiplex PCR, the TCRdb table keeps only in-frame clones and is missing some. The data show 90,000 to 100,000 clones, roughly 95% seen once. Specimen: CD4+ or CD8+ T cells sorted from blood, collected in a trial of the OX40 agonist ivuxolimab. These TCRs come from an adult with an advanced solid tumor such as melanoma, head and neck, liver or kidney cancer.

The CDR3 sequence: CATRPVNGSYEQYF. DNA of the CDR3: TGTGCCACCCGGCCGGTTAATGGGTCCTACGAGCAGTACTTC. The V call is TRBV19, the J call TRBJ2-7; D is ambiguous. Trimming left V 10 bases short and J 1 base short, with 17 bases between. The CDR3 spans 14 residues. Germline values: CDR1 LNHDA, CDR2 SQIVND (reference sequence).

The gene calls are TRBV7-6 and TRBJ2-3; perhaps TRBD2 as D (5 bases). This CDR3 comprises 17 residues. V lost 2 bases, J lost 1 base, and 16 bases lay in between. Germline loops: CDR1 SGHVS, CDR2 FNYEAQ. The chain's CDR3 is CASSLSEDGIRTDTQYF. CDR3 bases: TGTGCCAGCAGCTTATCGGAGGACGGAATACGCACAGATACGCAGTATTTT.

V and J are TRBV4-2 and TRBJ2-2, with no clear D. V lost 3 bases to trimming and J lost 5 bases, with 10 bases between them. Germline V CDR1 and CDR2: LGHNA, YNFKEQ. This CDR3 is 14 amino acids long. The DNA for the CDR3 is TGTGCCAGCAGCCACAATGGCGATACCGGGGAGCTGTTTTTT. This gives the protein CASSHNGDTGELFF.

The chain has TRBV11-2 and TRBJ2-7; tentative D call: TRBD1 (6 bases). The CDR3 is 16 residues long. Trimming pared 5 bases from V and 3 bases from J, leaving 20 bases between. Germline loops: CDR1 SGHAT, CDR2 FQNNGV. For the CDR3, the DNA is TGTGCCAGCAGCGGATTGGTTTCGGACAGTTTCTACGAGCAGTACTTC. Its protein is CASSGLVSDSFYEQYF.

V and J are TRBV11-3 and TRBJ2-5; D unresolved. CDR1 SGHNT and CDR2 YENEEA come from the germline V gene. This CDR3 is built from 11 residues. V was clipped by 5 bases and J by 4 bases, with 5 bases between them. The CDR3 is CASSQGETQYF. Written as DNA, the CDR3 is TGTGCCAGCAGCCAAGGAGAGACCCAGTACTTC. Full variable domain (outside the CDR3, taken from reference TRBV11-3 and TRBJ2-5): EAGVVQSPRYKIIEKKQPVAFWCNPISGHNTLYWYLQNLGQGPELLIRYENEEAVDDSQLPKDRFSAERLKGVDSTLKIQPAELGDSAVYLCASSQGETQYFGPGTRLLVL.

This sequence joins TRBV19 and TRBJ2-3; D remains ambiguous. CDR1 and CDR2 from the germline V gene are LNHDA and SQIVND (reference sequence). The CDR3 has 13 residues. V lost 1 base, J lost 5 bases, and 7 bases lay in between. For the CDR3, the DNA is TGTGCCAGTAGTATAGGAGGCCGAGATACGCAGTATTTT. Its translation is CASSIGGRDTQYF. Together with reference TRBV19 and TRBJ2-3, the CDR3 gives the full variable domain: DGGITQSPKYLFRKEGQNVTLSCEQNLNHDAMYWYRQDPGQGLRLIYYSQIVNDFQKGDIAEGYSVSREKKESFPLTVTSAQKNPTAFYLCASSIGGRDTQYFGPGTRLTVL.

The V and J genes are TRBV7-3 and TRBJ2-2, with no clear D. The CDR3 is made up of 11 amino acids. Trimming shortened V by 5 bases and J by 8 bases, and 6 bases separated the two germline ends. CDR1 is SGHTA, CDR2 FQGTGA, per germline. The CDR3 sequence is CASSPGGELFF. The CDR3, as DNA: TGTGCCAGCAGCCCGGGTGGGGAGCTGTTTTTT.

This sequence joins TRBV7-8 and TRBJ2-1; D gene unclear. The germline gives CDR1 SGHVS, CDR2 FQNEAQ. Trimming removed 2 bases from V and 2 bases from J, with 7 bases in between. The CDR3 runs to 14 residues. The CDR3 sequence: CASSLPPTYNEQFF. The DNA of the CDR3 is TGTGCCAGCAGCTTACCTCCTACCTACAATGAGCAGTTCTTC.

The chain carries TRBV5-4 and TRBJ1-1, with D hard to call. The CDR3 consists of 12 residues. V was trimmed by 2 bases and J by 7 bases, leaving 9 bases between them. The germline CDR1 and CDR2 sequences are SGHNT and YYREEE (reference sequence). The CDR3 sequence: CASSLANGEAFF. DNA of the CDR3: TGTGCCAGCAGCTTAGCCAACGGTGAAGCTTTCTTT.

The chain links TRBV7-3 to TRBJ2-1; D is possibly TRBD2 (6 bases). Germline V gene data show CDR1 as SGHTA and CDR2 as FQGTGA. The V and J ends lost 4 bases and 2 bases respectively, with 15 bases between them. This CDR3 contains 16 residues. CDR3 amino acids: CASSSSLAAAYNEQFF. The CDR3 bases are TGTGCCAGCAGCTCCTCACTAGCAGCAGCCTACAATGAGCAGTTCTTC.

The J gene is TRBJ1-5, the V gene TRBV6-1, with D perhaps TRBD1 (6 bases). Germline CDR1 MNHNS, CDR2 SASEGT. The CDR3 spans 14 residues. V lost 9 bases, J lost 1 base, and 13 bases lay in between. CDR3 in amino acids: CASGGPASNQPQHF. The CDR3 bases are TGTGCCAGTGGGGGGCCTGCGAGCAATCAGCCCCAGCATTTT.

The chain recombines TRBV6-1 with TRBJ2-7, with 11 bases lining up with TRBD1. Germline V gene lookup returns CDR1 MNHNS and CDR2 SASEGT. The CDR3 contains 15 residues. J was trimmed by 5 bases and V by 3 bases; bases with no gene match: 6. CDR3 sequence: CASSDRTGGADEQYF. Here the CDR3 DNA reads TGTGCCAGCAGTGACCGGACAGGGGGCGCGGACGAGCAGTACTTC.

The rearrangement joins TRBV15 to TRBJ2-7; TRBD2 is a possible D gene (5 bases). Germline CDR1 and CDR2: LNHNV and YYDKDF (reference sequence). V shed 3 bases and J shed 7 bases, with 22 bases lying between them. The CDR3 is 16 residues long. The CDR3 spells CATSSVSSDSPLEQYF. In DNA, the CDR3 is TGTGCCACCAGCAGTGTATCGTCGGACTCCCCCTTAGAGCAGTACTTC.

The chain recombines TRBV19 with TRBJ1-1; D may be TRBD1 (6 bases). From germline, CDR1 is LNHDA and CDR2 SQIVND (reference sequence). This CDR3 region has 15 residues. V lost 3 bases and J 5 bases, leaving 16 bases between the germline ends. In DNA, the CDR3 is TGTGCCAGTAGTATTATGGGGGCGGGATTTACTGAAGCTTTCTTT. This gives the protein CASSIMGAGFTEAFF. The full variable domain, in which reference TRBV19 and TRBJ1-1 provide the parts outside the CDR3, is DGGITQSPKYLFRKEGQNVTLSCEQNLNHDAMYWYRQDPGQGLRLIYYSQIVNDFQKGDIAEGYSVSREKKESFPLTVTSAQKNPTAFYLCASSIMGAGFTEAFFGQGTRLTVV.

CDR3 amino acids: CASSPGGFYGYTF. The CDR3 nucleotides read TGTGCCAGCAGCCCGGGAGGGTTCTATGGCTACACCTTC. The V gene is TRBV27, the J gene TRBJ1-2; no clear D. The CDR3 loop spans 13 amino acids. Trimming stripped 6 bases from V and 4 bases from J, with 12 bases between. In germline, CDR1 is MNHEY, CDR2 SMNVEV (reference sequence).

The chain has TRBV7-7 and TRBJ2-7; D ambiguous. CDR1 and CDR2 from the germline V gene are SSHAT and FNYEAQ (reference sequence). V was cut by 4 bases and J by 3 bases, with 13 bases left in between. The CDR3 loop spans 14 amino acids. CDR3 amino acids: CASSSGPPGYEQYF. CDR3 DNA: TGTGCCAGCAGCTCGGGCCCCCCTGGCTACGAGCAGTACTTC.

The CDR3 bases are TGTGCCAGCAGTTTACCCTCCTACGAGCAGTACTTC. This translates into CASSLPSYEQYF. The chain uses TRBV27 and TRBJ2-7; D call uncertain. The ends were cut back, 2 bases at V and 0 bases at J, with 2 bases in the middle. This CDR3 comprises 12 residues. Germline V CDR1 and CDR2: MNHEY, SMNVEV (reference sequence).